The T cell receptor beta chain under discussion was sequenced for a study of cytomegalovirus exposure and HLA in healthy donors. V lost 3 bases to trimming and J lost 3 bases; unmatched junction nucleotides: 0. CDR1 is SGHTA and CDR2 is FQGNSA in the germline V gene. The CDR3 runs 14 residues. The PCR was carried out with 60 Vbeta primers and 13 Jbeta primers. TCRdb's copy holds only in-frame clones and misses some; the assay was immunoSEQ multiplex PCR. Of about 120,000 clones listed, 75% to 85% are singletons. The chain uses TRBV7-2 and TRBJ2-5; TRBD2 agrees at 11 bases. This TCR was sampled from a female donor in good health and CMV-seropositive. Specimen: PBMCs. In DNA form, the CDR3 reads TGTGCCAGCAGCTTTAGCGGGGGGGAAGAGACCCAGTACTTC. The encoded protein is CASSFSGGEETQYF. The variable domain in full, completed from reference TRBV7-2 and TRBJ2-5, reads GAGVSQSPSNKVTEKGKDVELRCDPISGHTALYWYRQSLGQGLEFLIYFQGNSAPDKSGLPSDRFSAERTGGSVSTLTIQRTQQEDSAVYLCASSFSGGEETQYFGPGTRLLVL.